Below, 11 T cell receptor beta chains from the same sample are listed, as sequenced in a study of shared clonotypes between healthy human individuals. Sequencing was performed with immunoSEQ multiplex PCR; in TCRdb, only in-frame clones are kept and a portion is missing. The repertoire includes approximately 840,000 clones, about 96% of them detected once, and about 0.25% sits in the top ten. Terminally differentiated effector memory CD45RA+ cells were excluded from the naive CD8 cells, which were CD45RO-negative and positively selected for CCR7. Material: naive CD8+ T cells sorted from blood. The receptors come from a man aged 30 to 39 in good health.

This clone appeared once. The J gene is TRBJ1-1, the V gene TRBV13; possible D gene TRBD1, 5 bases. V shed 0 bases and J shed 4 bases, with 18 bases lying between them. The CDR3 has 17 amino acids. Germline values: CDR1 PRHDT, CDR2 FYEKMQ (reference sequence). CDR3 residues: CASSLGLKWGSITEAFF. CDR3 DNA sequence: TGTGCCAGCAGCTTAGGCCTAAAGTGGGGGTCGATCACTGAAGCTTTCTTT. Using reference TRBV13 and TRBJ1-1 for the parts outside the CDR3, the full variable domain is AAGVIQSPRHLIKEKRETATLKCYPIPRHDTVYWYQQGPGQDPQFLISFYEKMQSDKGSIPDRFSAQQFSDYHSELNMSSLELGDSALYFCASSLGLKWGSITEAFFGQGTRLTVV.

This clone was seen a single time. The CDR3 spells CASSFNREKESGAQFF. The CDR3 DNA reads as TGTGCCAGCAGTTTTAATAGGGAAAAAGAAAGCGGTGCGCAGTTCTTC. The chain couples TRBV27 to TRBJ2-1; D perhaps matches TRBD2 (5 bases). V was cut by 3 bases and J by 12 bases, with 24 bases left in between. CDR3 length: 16 amino acids. Germline V CDR1 and CDR2: MNHEY, SMNVEV (reference sequence).

The rearrangement links TRBV5-4 to TRBJ2-7; the D gene could be TRBD1 or TRBD2 (5 bases each). The V end lost 6 bases, the J end lost 3 bases, and 10 bases lay between the germline ends. The V gene's germline CDR1 is SGHNT and CDR2 YYREEE (reference sequence). This CDR3 has 12 amino acids. CDR3 in DNA: TGTGCCAGCACCGGGGCCAGCTACGAGCAGTACTTC. Encoded protein: CASTGASYEQYF.

J is TRBJ1-2 and V is TRBV29-1, with D maybe TRBD1 (5 bases). The CDR3 is 12 amino acids. CDR1 SQVTM and CDR2 ANQGSEA come from the germline V gene. V was shortened by 3 bases and J by 7 bases, with 12 bases between the two germline ends. CDR3 nucleotide sequence: TGCAGCGTTGAGAGCAGGGAGGGTGGCTACACCTTC. Amino acids: CSVESREGGYTF.

As regards this clone: At the DNA level, this CDR3 is encoded by other sequences in the same sample as well. The rearrangement uses TRBV27 and TRBJ2-7, with D possibly being TRBD1 or TRBD2 (5 bases each). CDR3 length equals 12 residues. In germline, CDR1 is MNHEY, CDR2 SMNVEV (reference sequence). The V end was cut by 1 base, the J end by 6 bases, with 7 bases between. The CDR3 nucleotides are TGTGCCAGCAGTTTATGGGGACGCGAGCAGTACTTC. As protein: CASSLWGREQYF.

The V and J genes are TRBV11-2 and TRBJ2-7, with 7 bases that match TRBD1. V lost 6 bases to trimming and J lost 0 bases; unmatched junction nucleotides: 11. Germline V CDR1 and CDR2: SGHAT, FQNNGV. The CDR3 is 16 residues long. The CDR3 loop is CASSPVRDSLSYEQYF. CDR3 coding DNA: TGTGCCAGCAGTCCGGTCCGGGACAGCCTCTCCTACGAGCAGTACTTC.

V is TRBV28 and J is TRBJ2-5; D is unclear. From germline, CDR1 is MDHEN and CDR2 SYDVKM. This CDR3 spans 13 amino acids. V dropped 2 bases and J dropped 2 bases, with 6 bases sitting between them. In nucleotides, the CDR3 is TGTGCCAGCAGTTTAACAGTTCAAGAGACCCAGTACTTC. As protein: CASSLTVQETQYF. Full variable domain (missing parts from reference TRBV28 and TRBJ2-5): DVKVTQSSRYLVKRTGEKVFLECVQDMDHENMFWYRQDPGLGLRLIYFSYDVKMKEKGDIPEGYSVSREKKERFSLILESASTNQTSMYLCASSLTVQETQYFGPGTRLLVL.

V gene TRBV5-1 combines with J gene TRBJ2-7, with 8 bases fitting TRBD2. The germline gives CDR1 SGHRS, CDR2 YFSETQ. The CDR3 runs to 14 residues. Trimming at V came to 5 bases and at J to 2 bases, leaving 6 bases not matched to a gene. In DNA, the CDR3 is TGCGCCAGCAGGGATAGCGGGAATCCCTACGAGCAGTACTTC. As protein: CASRDSGNPYEQYF.

The rearrangement links TRBV27 to TRBJ2-7; 13 bases are shared with TRBD2. CDR3 length equals 16 residues. V lost 5 bases to trimming and J lost 6 bases; unmatched junction nucleotides: 10. Germline CDR1 and CDR2: MNHEY and SMNVEV (reference sequence). The CDR3 sequence: CASSDRTSGSHAEQYF. The CDR3 nucleotides are TGTGCCAGCAGTGACCGGACTAGCGGGAGTCATGCCGAGCAGTACTTC.

The gene calls are TRBV6-4 and TRBJ1-5; D is undetermined. V was clipped by 5 bases and J by 0 bases, with 17 bases between them. Germline V lookup: CDR1 MRHNA, CDR2 SNTAGT. The CDR3 loop spans 17 amino acids. DNA of the CDR3: TGTGCCAGCAGTCTGCGGACTGACTCAAATAGCAATCAGCCCCAGCATTTT. It encodes CASSLRTDSNSNQPQHF.

The chain's CDR3 is CASSHTARGSYEQYF. CDR3 bases: TGTGCCAGCAGCCATACTGCTCGGGGATCCTACGAGCAGTACTTC. This rearrangement joins TRBV11-2 to TRBJ2-7; tentatively, D is TRBD2 (5 bases). The CDR3 is 15 amino acids. Looked up from germline, CDR1 is SGHAT and CDR2 is FQNNGV. V dropped 5 bases and J dropped 1 base, with 15 bases sitting between them.